These T cell receptor beta chains were read from a single sample in a study of blood T cells in healthy people across ages. One entry per CDR3 protein results from TCRdb running MiXCR on the 5' RACE reads. In the table there are roughly 700,000 distinct CDR3 sequences, around 32% of which are singletons. Specimen: blood. The receptors stem from a woman at least 80 years old in good health. Each CDR3 is given with its conserved first and last residue. The D gene is left open where the match is weak. Clone size appears in some rows only: once, few, many, or a class for an expanded clone.

j_gene,v_gene,abundance,d_gene,CDR3nt,CDR3aa
TRBJ1-1,TRBV29-1,many,TRBD1,TGCAGCGTATCGACAGGGGGGACTGAAGCTTTCTTT,CSVSTGGTEAFF
TRBJ2-7,TRBV6-6,many,-,TGTGCCAGCAGTTATTCGGACGGCGCCTACGAGCAGTACTTC,CASSYSDGAYEQYF
TRBJ2-2,TRBV6-6,-,-,TGTGCCAGCAGTTACGGGGGGTCATCCGGGGAGCTGTTTTTT,CASSYGGSSGELFF
TRBJ1-1,TRBV12-3/TRBV12-4,few,-,TGTGCCAGCAGAATTAACGACGTACCCCACACTGAAGCTTTCTTT,CASRINDVPHTEAFF
TRBJ1-5,TRBV13,-,-,TGTGCCAGCAGCTTTGGCGGCAAAGTCGGTAATCAGCCCCAGCATTTT,CASSFGGKVGNQPQHF
TRBJ1-1,TRBV7-3,many,-,TGTGCCAGCAGCTTAAGAGGGACTTCTGAAGCTTTCTTT,CASSLRGTSEAFF
TRBJ2-6,TRBV5-1,many,-,TGTGCCAGCAGCTTGGGCTCTGGGGCCAACGTCCTGACTTTC,CASSLGSGANVLTF
TRBJ2-5,TRBV29-1,-,-,TGCAGCGTTGAGCTTTCGGGCGGCAGCTACAATGAGCAGTACTTC,CSVELSGGSYNEQYF
TRBJ2-3,TRBV30,few,-,TGTGCCTGGAGTGTGAAACTAGAGGGCGGGCAGTATTTT,CAWSVKLEGGQYF
TRBJ2-3,TRBV6-2/TRBV6-3,many,TRBD1,TGTGCCAGCAGCCGAGGGGACAGATTTTCAGATACGCAGTATTTT,CASSRGDRFSDTQYF
TRBJ2-3,TRBV20-1,many,TRBD2,TGCAGTGCTGCGGGCAGGACTAGCGGTTATGGCACAGATACGCAGTATTTT,CSAAGRTSGYGTDTQYF
TRBJ2-1,TRBV29-1,-,TRBD2,TGCAGCGTCGCGGGGGCAGCGGGGGGTTTAGGGACCCAGTTCTTC,CSVAGAAGGLGTQFF
TRBJ1-2,TRBV12-3/TRBV12-4,-,-,TGTGCCAGCAGACCGGGCCTCTCTTCTAACTATGGCTACACCTTC,CASRPGLSSNYGYTF
TRBJ2-4,TRBV11-2,-,-,TGTGCCAGCAGCCCCGTCGGAGGTCTAAACATTCAGTACTTC,CASSPVGGLNIQYF
TRBJ1-5,TRBV6-5,few,-,TGTGCCAGCAGTTACAGGGGGTTAAATCAGCCCCAGCATTTT,CASSYRGLNQPQHF
TRBJ2-5,TRBV20-1,-,-,TGCAGTGCTAGAAAGGACGCGTACGAACAGTACTTC,CSARKDAYEQYF
TRBJ2-1,TRBV20-1,-,TRBD2,TGCAGTGCTAGAGACCACGGGACTAACAACTACAATGAGCAGTTCTTC,CSARDHGTNNYNEQFF
TRBJ1-1,TRBV9,-,-,TGTGCCAGCAGCTTGAGGGACGTATGGGCTGAAGCTTTCTTT,CASSLRDVWAEAFF
TRBJ1-2,TRBV2,-,TRBD1,TGTGCCAGCAGTGTCCGGGACAGAATTAACTATGGCTACACCTTC,CASSVRDRINYGYTF
TRBJ2-3,TRBV12-3/TRBV12-4,-,-,TGTGCCAGTACAAACTGGGATACTAGCACAGATACGCAGTATTTT,CASTNWDTSTDTQYF
TRBJ2-5,TRBV6-1,-,-,TGTGCCAGCAGTGGGGTAGGGATTGAGCAGTACTTC,CASSGVGIEQYF
TRBJ1-5,TRBV2,few,TRBD1,TGTGCCAGCACCCAGGGGGCAAAATTGAGCAATCAGCCCCAGCATTTT,CASTQGAKLSNQPQHF
TRBJ2-6,TRBV7-2,-,-,TGTGCCAGCAGCCCAGAGGCAGGATCGGGGGCCAACGTCCTGACTTTC,CASSPEAGSGANVLTF
TRBJ1-1,TRBV30,few,-,TGTGCCTGGAGGTCCCTAAGGGACGGAATTGAAGCTTTCTTT,CAWRSLRDGIEAFF
TRBJ2-7,TRBV5-1,many,-,TGCGCCAGCAGCTTGAAGGGCAGCTCCTACGAGCAGTACTTC,CASSLKGSSYEQYF
TRBJ1-1,TRBV6-5,many,-,TGTGCCAGCAGTCCCCAGGGGAAAACTGAAGCTTTCTTT,CASSPQGKTEAFF
TRBJ2-7,TRBV29-1,many,TRBD2,TGCAGCGTCGCGGGACTAGCGGGGGGCTTAAGCTCCTACGAGCAGTACTTC,CSVAGLAGGLSSYEQYF
TRBJ2-5,TRBV20-1,many,-,TGCAGTGCTTCAATTTATGGGACTGACGAGACCCAGTACTTC,CSASIYGTDETQYF
TRBJ2-3,TRBV6-2/TRBV6-3,many,-,TGTGCCAGCAACCAACCGGGACTCAACACAGATACGCAGTATTTT,CASNQPGLNTDTQYF
TRBJ2-7,TRBV29-1,many,-,TGCAGCGTTGGGGGTGGGTACGAGCAGTACTTC,CSVGGGYEQYF
TRBJ2-1,TRBV20-1,once,TRBD2,TGCAGTGCTAGAGAAATATTGACTAGCGGATACAATGAGCAGTTCTTC,CSAREILTSGYNEQFF
TRBJ2-7,TRBV4-2,many,-,TGTGCCAGCAGCCAAGAAGGATCCTACGAGCAGTACTTC,CASSQEGSYEQYF
TRBJ1-5,TRBV2,few,-,TGTGCCAGCAGGAGTAGAATAGCGGGCAATCAGCCCCAGCATTTT,CASRSRIAGNQPQHF
TRBJ2-4,TRBV4-2,many,TRBD2,TGTGCCAGCAGCCAGGAGACTAGCGGGGGTGGGAAAAACATTCAGTACTTC,CASSQETSGGGKNIQYF
TRBJ1-4,TRBV7-6,-,-,TGTGCCAGCAGCTTAGGGCGGCAGGGGTTGGGAGAAAAACTGTTTTTT,CASSLGRQGLGEKLFF
TRBJ2-3,TRBV7-2,-,TRBD2,TGTGCCAGCAGATCCTCGTCGCTTAGGGCTAGCGGCATTACAGATACGCAGTATTTT,CASRSSSLRASGITDTQYF
TRBJ2-5,TRBV13,many,TRBD2,TGTGCCAGCAGCTTATTACTAGCGGGGGTTGGAGAGACCCAGTACTTC,CASSLLLAGVGETQYF
TRBJ1-2,TRBV10-3,-,-,TGTGCCATCAGTGAGCAGGGGAAAAACTATGGCTACACCTTC,CAISEQGKNYGYTF
TRBJ2-1,TRBV12-3/TRBV12-4,many,-,TGTGCCAGCACCCCGGGGGTAAGGGGGCATGAGCAGTTCTTC,CASTPGVRGHEQFF
TRBJ2-5,TRBV20-1,-,-,TGCAGTGCTAGAGTTTACTACCTGGATAGCCAGTACTTC,CSARVYYLDSQYF
TRBJ1-6,TRBV5-1,-,-,TGCGCCAGCAGCTTGTGGCTTCTTTCTGGGGGGAGCTCCTATAATTCACCCCTCCACTTT,CASSLWLLSGGSSYNSPLHF
TRBJ1-6,TRBV5-1,-,-,TGCGCCAGCAGCAGCAGAGCGTTGGGTTCACCCCTCCACTTT,CASSSRALGSPLHF
TRBJ2-7,TRBV19,-,-,TGTGCCAGTAGTATTGGACGCCGTCGGATCGAGCAGTACTTC,CASSIGRRRIEQYF
TRBJ1-6,TRBV3-1,-,-,TGTGCCAGCAGCCGCCAAATAAGGAATTCACCCCTCCACTTT,CASSRQIRNSPLHF
TRBJ2-1,TRBV28,many,TRBD1,TGTGCCAGCAGTTCGGGACAGTTCTACAATGAGCAGTTCTTC,CASSSGQFYNEQFF
TRBJ2-4,TRBV6-1,-,TRBD2,TGTGCCAGCAGTGTAGACGGGCTAGCGGGAGCGGAGATAGCCAAAAACATTCAGTACTTC,CASSVDGLAGAEIAKNIQYF
TRBJ2-1,TRBV27,many,-,TGTGCCAGCAGTTTAGATGCTCTCTCCTACAATGAGCAGTTCTTC,CASSLDALSYNEQFF